These 29 T cell receptor beta chains came from one sample sequenced in a study of early T cells in non-severe SARS-CoV-2 infection (dated by TCRdb to the early 2020s). Receptors were amplified or captured by 5' RACE. Sequencing was carried out with a NextSeq 500. Starting from the raw public reads, TCRdb applied fastp trimming at Q25, assembled clones with MiXCR and retained in-frame beta chains. Rows merge per CDR3 protein into single entries with the most common DNA and genes. For this sample there are approximately 50,000 distinct CDR3 sequences; 6.5% to 9.5% appear just once. The leading ten clones occupy roughly 5% of the sample. The specimen sequenced was whole blood. Receptors were obtained from an adult who was a healthcare worker with PCR-confirmed SARS-CoV-2 infection or an uninfected control (not recorded which).

This clonotype came up many times. The chain is built from TRBV18 and TRBJ2-1, with unresolved D. CDR1 and CDR2 from the germline V gene are KGHSH and LQKENI. This CDR3 region has 19 residues. V lost 3 bases and J lost 6, with 27 bases in between. In nucleotides, the CDR3 is TGTGCCAGCTCACCCCGAGTCAGTCCCTTAGGGCAGGCGGTCAATGAGCAGTTCTTC. It specifies CASSPRVSPLGQAVNEQFF. Filled out from reference TRBV18 and TRBJ2-1, the complete variable domain reads NAGVMQNPRHLVRRRGQEARLRCSPMKGHSHVYWYRQLPEEGLKFMVYLQKENIIDESGMPKERFSAEFPKEGPSILRIQQVVRGDSAAYFCASSPRVSPLGQAVNEQFFGPGTRLTVL.

This clonotype was found a few times. The chain links TRBV7-9 to TRBJ2-7; D is uncertain. V dropped 1 base and J dropped 5 bases, with 9 bases sitting between them. The CDR3 is 13 residues long. Germline lookup yields CDR1 SEHNR and CDR2 FQNEAQ (reference sequence). CDR3 nucleotide sequence: TGTGCCAGCAGCTTAGTGACAACGGACGAGCAGTACTTC. It codes for CASSLVTTDEQYF.

This clonotype was recorded many times. This chain joins TRBV30 and TRBJ1-5; the D is unclear. There are 12 residues in the CDR3. Trimming left V 2 bases short and J 9 bases short, with 11 bases between. Germline V lookup: CDR1 GTSNPN, CDR2 SVGIG (reference sequence). Here the CDR3 reads CAWSLLGGPQHF. The CDR3 region has the DNA TGTGCCTGGAGTCTCCTAGGAGGGCCCCAGCATTTT.

This clonotype was found a few times. This rearrangement joins TRBV28 to TRBJ2-7; the D is unclear. Germline V gives CDR1 MDHEN, CDR2 SYDVKM. V lost 5 bases and J 1 base, leaving 21 bases between the germline ends. The CDR3 length is 17 residues. The CDR3 coding sequence is TGTGCCAGCAGTCCACGTTCGGGTAGGCTAAGATCCTACGAGCAGTACTTC. Encoded protein: CASSPRSGRLRSYEQYF.

Comment on this clonotype: In this CDR3 the conserved last residue, phenylalanine or tryptophan, is missing, so a read error is likely. CDR3: CASSSGTGISAEAFL. The CDR3 region has the DNA TGTGCCAGCAGCTCCGGGACAGGGATTTCCGCTGAAGCTTTCTTA. This chain joins TRBV7-2 and TRBJ1-1, with 9 bases fitting TRBD1. In germline, CDR1 is SGHTA, CDR2 FQGNSA. J lost 6 bases, V lost 4 bases, and 9 bases had no gene match. CDR3 size: 15 residues.

This clonotype was detected only a few times. The chain carries TRBV7-2 and TRBJ1-6; 9 bases line up with TRBD1. The CDR3 has 16 residues. Germline assignment: CDR1 SGHTA and CDR2 FQGNSA. Trimming at V came to 3 bases and at J to 7 bases, leaving 7 bases not matched to a gene. Here the CDR3 DNA reads TGTGCCAGCAGCTTCAAGGGGACAGGGCAGAATTCACCCCTCCACTTT. This codes for CASSFKGTGQNSPLHF. Based on the CDR3 plus reference TRBV7-2 and TRBJ1-6, the full variable domain is GAGVSQSPSNKVTEKGKDVELRCDPISGHTALYWYRQSLGQGLEFLIYFQGNSAPDKSGLPSDRFSAERTGGSVSTLTIQRTQQEDSAVYLCASSFKGTGQNSPLHFGNGTRLTVT.

This clonotype has ten or more counts. The chain is built from TRBV12-3 or TRBV12-4 and TRBJ2-4; 11 positions match TRBD1. The CDR3 totals 13 residues. J lost 13 bases, V lost 1 base, and 3 bases had no gene match. The CDR3 sequence: CASSLVGDRGQYF. As DNA, the CDR3 is TGTGCCAGCAGTTTAGTGGGGGACAGGGGGCAGTACTTC.

In this sample, this clonotype turned up many times. This rearrangement joins TRBV9 to TRBJ2-7, with 10 bases matching TRBD1. In germline, CDR1 is SGDLS, CDR2 YYNGEE. The CDR3 is 15 amino acids. With 0 bases clipped from V and 8 bases from J, the junction kept 8 bases outside the gene matches. The CDR3 DNA reads TGTGCCAGCAGCGTAGAGGGGTCGGACAGGGGGAAGCAGTACTTC. Amino acid sequence: CASSVEGSDRGKQYF.

This chain uses TRBV19 with TRBJ2-7, with 7 positions matching TRBD1. The CDR3 runs to 13 residues. The junction had 6 bases not matched to a gene; V was cut back by 6 bases and J by 4 bases. Germline V gene lookup returns CDR1 LNHDA and CDR2 SQIVND (reference sequence). CDR3 sequence: CASSRGQAYEQYF. The CDR3 DNA reads TGTGCCAGTAGCCGCGGACAGGCGTACGAGCAGTACTTC.

The table lists this clonotype with many counts. The CDR3 DNA sequence: TGCAGTGCTGAGCCGGGACAGGGACGCTATGGCTACACCTTC. This sequence encodes CSAEPGQGRYGYTF. The chain carries TRBV20-1 and TRBJ1-2; the match to TRBD1 covers 9 bases. Germline V gene data show CDR1 as DFQATT and CDR2 as SNEGSKA (reference sequence). This CDR3 has 14 residues. V trimming: 5 bases; J trimming: 4 bases; junction bases outside the gene matches: 8.

The chain joins TRBV12-3 or TRBV12-4 to TRBJ2-7; D unclear. CDR3 length: 13 amino acids. V lost 0 bases, J lost 6 bases, and 9 bases lay in between. The CDR3 region has the DNA TGTGCCAGCAGTTTAGCGGCAGGCTTCGAGCAGTACTTC. This sequence encodes CASSLAAGFEQYF.

Regarding this clonotype: Possible read error: a much larger clone is one base away. The chain combines TRBV6-6 with TRBJ2-3; 8 nucleotides agree with TRBD2. This CDR3 has 12 amino acids. CDR1 MNHNY and CDR2 SVGAGI come from the germline V gene (reference sequence). This chain's CDR3 is CASRTSRDTQYF. In nucleotides, the CDR3 is TGTGCCAGTCGGACTAGCAGAGATACGCAGTATTTT.

The chain employs TRBV28 and TRBJ2-1; no reliable D call. The CDR3 runs to 13 residues. Trimming took 2 bases from V and 1 from J, leaving 3 bases between them. Per the germline V gene, CDR1 is MDHEN and CDR2 is SYDVKM. The CDR3 DNA sequence: TGTGCCAGCAGTTTAGCGTCCTACAATGAGCAGTTCTTC. It encodes CASSLASYNEQFF.

The V call is TRBV4-1, the J call TRBJ1-3; D remains ambiguous. This CDR3 is built from 15 residues. Germline CDR1 is MGHRA and CDR2 is YSYEKL. The germline V and J ends were trimmed by 1 base and 0 bases, with 7 bases remaining between them. Here the CDR3 reads CASSQAPSSGNTIYF. The DNA of the CDR3 is TGCGCCAGCAGCCAAGCCCCGAGCTCTGGAAACACCATATATTTT.

The sample holds many counts of this clonotype. The CDR3 sequence: CASTTGALYGYTF. The CDR3 DNA is TGTGCCAGCACGACAGGAGCACTCTATGGCTACACCTTC. This sequence joins TRBV6-1 and TRBJ1-2; perhaps TRBD1 as D (6 bases). V shed 7 bases and J shed 4 bases, with 13 bases lying between them. This CDR3 contains 13 residues. Germline V lookup: CDR1 MNHNS, CDR2 SASEGT.

This chain links TRBV15 with TRBJ2-3, with D possibly being TRBD2 (5 bases). This CDR3 has 15 residues. The V end was cut by 3 bases, the J end by 2 bases, with 12 bases between. Germline assignment: CDR1 LNHNV and CDR2 YYDKDF (reference sequence). CDR3 loop: CATSSPTGNTDTQYF. CDR3 nucleotides: TGTGCCACCAGCAGCCCCACGGGAAACACAGATACGCAGTATTTT.

The genes are TRBV7-6 and TRBJ2-1; D gene uncertain. This CDR3 has 13 amino acids. Germline V gene data show CDR1 as SGHVS and CDR2 as FNYEAQ. V was clipped by 1 base and J by 5 bases, with 6 bases between them. The chain's CDR3 is CASSLVWDNEQFF. The CDR3 region has the DNA TGTGCCAGCAGCTTAGTTTGGGACAATGAGCAGTTCTTC. Supplemented by reference TRBV7-6 and TRBJ2-1, the full variable domain reads GAGVSQSPRYKVTKRGQDVALRCDPISGHVSLYWYRQALGQGPEFLTYFNYEAQQDKSGLPNDRFSAERPEGSISTLTIQRTEQRDSAMYRCASSLVWDNEQFFGPGTRLTVL.

This clonotype was counted at least ten times. This chain joins TRBV7-2 and TRBJ2-1; D not certain. The CDR3 totals 13 residues. V was trimmed by 0 bases and J by 5 bases, leaving 5 bases between them. Germline values: CDR1 SGHTA, CDR2 FQGNSA. The CDR3 reads CASSLARHNEQFF. DNA for the CDR3: TGTGCCAGCAGCTTAGCCAGACACAATGAGCAGTTCTTC.

This clonotype was observed a few times. This chain uses TRBV5-1 with TRBJ1-1; unclear D gene. CDR1 and CDR2 from the germline V gene are SGHRS and YFSETQ. V was clipped by 2 bases and J by 4 bases, with 6 bases between them. The CDR3 contains 12 residues. The CDR3 here is CASSFDFTEAFF. CDR3 nucleotides: TGCGCCAGCAGCTTTGACTTCACTGAAGCTTTCTTT.

V and J are TRBV20-1 and TRBJ1-1; 7 bases align to TRBD1. This CDR3 contains 15 residues. Germline V gene data show CDR1 as DFQATT and CDR2 as SNEGSKA (reference sequence). Losses at the gene ends were 3 bases for V and 6 bases for J; bases not matched to a gene: 13. The DNA of the CDR3 is TGCAGTGCTAGGGACACTGACAGGGACTGGGCTGAAGCTTTCTTT. Translated: CSARDTDRDWAEAFF.

The chain uses TRBV6-1 and TRBJ2-2, with D perhaps matching TRBD1 (5 bases). With 7 bases removed from V and 4 bases from J, the gap between germline ends came to 16 bases. This CDR3 region has 15 residues. Germline loops: CDR1 MNHNS, CDR2 SASEGT. This CDR3 is CASTKTQGSTGELFF. The CDR3 DNA follows: TGTGCCAGCACAAAGACCCAGGGCTCCACCGGGGAGCTGTTTTTT.

This clonotype was recorded at least ten times. This rearrangement joins TRBV4-1 to TRBJ1-2; D uncertain. The germline V gene has CDR1 MGHRA and CDR2 YSYEKL. CDR3 length equals 15 residues. Between the trimmed V and J ends, which lost 0 bases and 5 bases, there was a span of 13 bases. The CDR3 loop reads CASSQDVSGEYGYTF. DNA of the CDR3: TGCGCCAGCAGCCAAGATGTGAGCGGCGAGTATGGCTACACCTTC.

At least ten counts were recorded for this clonotype. The chain uses TRBV11-2 and TRBJ2-7; D not certain. Germline CDR1 reads SGHAT; CDR2 reads FQNNGV. V was shortened by 0 bases and J by 6 bases, with 6 bases between the two germline ends. This CDR3 region has 12 residues. In nucleotides, the CDR3 is TGTGCCAGCAGCTTAGATATGCTCGAGCAGTACTTC. It translates to CASSLDMLEQYF. The full variable domain, with the rest looked up from reference TRBV11-2 and TRBJ2-7, is EAGVAQSPRYKIIEKRQSVAFWCNPISGHATLYWYQQILGQGPKLLIQFQNNGVVDDSQLPKDRFSAERLKGVDSTLKIQPAKLEDSAVYLCASSLDMLEQYFGPGTRLTVT.

This clonotype was detected ten times or more. The chain joins TRBV28 to TRBJ2-7; TRBD1 might be the D (6 bases). The CDR3 has 15 residues. V gave up 2 bases and J gave up 3 bases, with 14 bases separating them. Germline values: CDR1 MDHEN, CDR2 SYDVKM. The CDR3 DNA follows: TGTGCCAGCAGTTTAACAGGGATTCGAGTCTACGAGCAGTACTTC. Its translation: CASSLTGIRVYEQYF. Complete variable domain (other parts from reference TRBV28 and TRBJ2-7): DVKVTQSSRYLVKRTGEKVFLECVQDMDHENMFWYRQDPGLGLRLIYFSYDVKMKEKGDIPEGYSVSREKKERFSLILESASTNQTSMYLCASSLTGIRVYEQYFGPGTRLTVT.

The table lists this clonotype with many counts. The DNA of the CDR3 is TGTGCCAGCAGCTTAGCGGCGGGTTCTACCTACGAGCAGTACTTC. Residues: CASSLAAGSTYEQYF. This chain links TRBV11-2 with TRBJ2-7; D may be TRBD2 (5 bases). Looked up from germline, CDR1 is SGHAT and CDR2 is FQNNGV. This CDR3 is built from 15 residues. The V gene lost 1 base and the J gene lost 2 bases, with 12 bases spanning the gap.

This clonotype was found a few times. This chain joins TRBV6-5 and TRBJ2-1; D is perhaps TRBD2 (5 bases). Germline V CDR1 and CDR2: MNHEY, SVGAGI. The CDR3 spans 14 residues. Trimming removed 0 bases from V and 5 bases from J, with 8 bases in between. The CDR3 here is CASSYSLANNEQFF. CDR3 nucleotide sequence: TGTGCCAGCAGTTACTCCCTAGCCAACAATGAGCAGTTCTTC.

The sample holds a few counts of this clonotype. The chain employs TRBV5-1 and TRBJ1-5; D may be TRBD1 (5 bases). V shed 2 bases and J shed 2 bases, with 8 bases lying between them. The germline V gene encodes CDR1 SGHRS and CDR2 YFSETQ. CDR3 size: 14 residues. The CDR3 spells CASSFQGGNQPQHF. The DNA of the CDR3 is TGCGCCAGCAGCTTCCAAGGGGGCAATCAGCCCCAGCATTTT. The full variable domain, rest sourced from reference TRBV5-1 and TRBJ1-5, is KAGVTQTPRYLIKTRGQQVTLSCSPISGHRSVSWYQQTPGQGLQFLFEYFSETQRNKGNFPGRFSGRQFSNSRSEMNVSTLELGDSALYLCASSFQGGNQPQHFGDGTRLSIL.

In this sample, this clonotype turned up many times. The chain carries TRBV20-1 and TRBJ2-3, with 8 bases fitting TRBD2. The V segment lost 5 bases and the J segment 0 bases; nucleotides outside the gene matches: 4. CDR3 length equals 14 residues. Germline CDR1 DFQATT, CDR2 SNEGSKA (reference sequence). CDR3 in DNA: TGCAGTGCTTCCGGGGGGGGGAGCACAGATACGCAGTATTTT. As protein: CSASGGGSTDTQYF.

This clonotype was counted only a few times. Here the CDR3 reads CASRGVSYNEQFF. The DNA of the CDR3 is TGTGCCAGCAGGGGGGTCTCCTACAATGAGCAGTTCTTC. The rearrangement joins TRBV6-5 to TRBJ2-1; the D gene could be TRBD1 or TRBD2 (5 bases each). Germline V gene data show CDR1 as MNHEY and CDR2 as SVGAGI. Trimming took off 6 bases at V and 0 bases at J, with 6 bases between the two ends. The CDR3 is made up of 13 amino acids.